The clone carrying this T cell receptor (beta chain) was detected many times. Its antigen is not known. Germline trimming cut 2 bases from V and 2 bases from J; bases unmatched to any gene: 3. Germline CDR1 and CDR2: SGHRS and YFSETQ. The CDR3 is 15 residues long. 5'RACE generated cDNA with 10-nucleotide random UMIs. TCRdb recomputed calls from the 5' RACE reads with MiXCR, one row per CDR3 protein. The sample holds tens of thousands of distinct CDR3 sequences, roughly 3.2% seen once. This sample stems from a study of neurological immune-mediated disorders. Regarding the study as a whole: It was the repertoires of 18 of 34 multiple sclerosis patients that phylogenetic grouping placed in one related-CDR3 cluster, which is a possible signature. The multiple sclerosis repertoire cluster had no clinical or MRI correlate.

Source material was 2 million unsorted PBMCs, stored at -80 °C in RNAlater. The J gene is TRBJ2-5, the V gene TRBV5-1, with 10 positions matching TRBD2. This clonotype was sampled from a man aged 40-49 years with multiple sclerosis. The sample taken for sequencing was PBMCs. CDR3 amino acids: CASSFSSGGQETQYF. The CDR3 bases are TGCGCCAGCAGCTTCTCTAGCGGGGGTCAAGAGACCCAGTACTTC.